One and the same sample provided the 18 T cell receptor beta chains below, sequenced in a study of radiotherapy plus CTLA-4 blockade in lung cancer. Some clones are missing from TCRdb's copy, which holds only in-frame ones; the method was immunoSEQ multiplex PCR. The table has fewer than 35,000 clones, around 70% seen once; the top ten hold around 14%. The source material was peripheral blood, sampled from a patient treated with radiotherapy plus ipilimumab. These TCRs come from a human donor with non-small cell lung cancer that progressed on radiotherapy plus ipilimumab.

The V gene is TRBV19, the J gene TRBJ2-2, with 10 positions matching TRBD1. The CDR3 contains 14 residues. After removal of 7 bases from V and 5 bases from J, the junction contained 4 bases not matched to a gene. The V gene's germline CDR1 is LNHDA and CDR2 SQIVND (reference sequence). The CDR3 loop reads CASKTGGLTGELFF. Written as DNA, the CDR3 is TGTGCCAGTAAGACAGGGGGCTTGACCGGGGAGCTGTTTTTT.

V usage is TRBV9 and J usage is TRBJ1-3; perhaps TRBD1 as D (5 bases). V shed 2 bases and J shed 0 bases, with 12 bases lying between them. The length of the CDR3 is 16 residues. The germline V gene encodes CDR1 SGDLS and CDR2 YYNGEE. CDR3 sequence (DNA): TGTGCCAGCAGCGTTCGGAGGGACCACTCTGGAAACACCATATATTTT. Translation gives CASSVRRDHSGNTIYF.

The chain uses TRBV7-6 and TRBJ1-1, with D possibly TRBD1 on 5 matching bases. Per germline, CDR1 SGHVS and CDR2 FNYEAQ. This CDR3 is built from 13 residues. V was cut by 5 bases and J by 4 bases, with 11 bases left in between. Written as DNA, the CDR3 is TGTGCCAGCAGCGTCAGGGATAGCACTGAAGCTTTCTTT. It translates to CASSVRDSTEAFF.

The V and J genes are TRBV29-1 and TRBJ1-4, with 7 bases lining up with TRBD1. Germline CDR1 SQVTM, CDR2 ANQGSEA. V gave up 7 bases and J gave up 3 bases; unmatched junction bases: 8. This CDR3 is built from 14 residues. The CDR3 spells CSARPGTANEKLFF. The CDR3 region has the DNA TGCAGCGCCCGACCTGGGACAGCTAATGAAAAACTGTTTTTT. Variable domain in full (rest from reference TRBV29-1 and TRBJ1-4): SAVISQKPSRDICQRGTSLTIQCQVDSQVTMMFWYRQQPGQSLTLIATANQGSEATYESGFVIDKFPISRPNLTFSTLTVSNMSPEDSSIYLCSARPGTANEKLFFGSGTQLSVL.

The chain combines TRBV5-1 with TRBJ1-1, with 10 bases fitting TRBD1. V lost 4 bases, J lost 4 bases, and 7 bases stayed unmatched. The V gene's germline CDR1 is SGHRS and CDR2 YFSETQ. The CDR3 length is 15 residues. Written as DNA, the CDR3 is TGCGCCAGCAGCACCGGACAGGGGGTGATCACTGAAGCTTTCTTT. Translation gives CASSTGQGVITEAFF.

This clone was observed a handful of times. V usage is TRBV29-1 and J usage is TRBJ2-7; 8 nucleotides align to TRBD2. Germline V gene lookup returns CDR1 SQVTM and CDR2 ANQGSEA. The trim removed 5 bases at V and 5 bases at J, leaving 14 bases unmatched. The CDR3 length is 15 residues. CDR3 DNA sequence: TGCAGCGTTAGTCTTAGTGGGACTAGTAACCACGAGCAGTACTTC. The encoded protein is CSVSLSGTSNHEQYF.

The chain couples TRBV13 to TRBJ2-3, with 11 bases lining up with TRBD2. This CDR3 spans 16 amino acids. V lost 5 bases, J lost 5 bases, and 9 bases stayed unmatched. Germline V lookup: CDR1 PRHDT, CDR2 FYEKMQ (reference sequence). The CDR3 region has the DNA TGTGCCAGCAGCCGACGGGGGGGACTAGCGGTAGATACGCAGTATTTT. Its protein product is CASSRRGGLAVDTQYF.

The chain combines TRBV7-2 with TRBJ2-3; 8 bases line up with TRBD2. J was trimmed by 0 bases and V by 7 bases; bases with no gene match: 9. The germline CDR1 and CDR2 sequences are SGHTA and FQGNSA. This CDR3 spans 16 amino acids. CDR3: CASTLPSGGSTDTQYF. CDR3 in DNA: TGTGCCAGCACCCTTCCGAGCGGGGGAAGCACAGATACGCAGTATTTT.

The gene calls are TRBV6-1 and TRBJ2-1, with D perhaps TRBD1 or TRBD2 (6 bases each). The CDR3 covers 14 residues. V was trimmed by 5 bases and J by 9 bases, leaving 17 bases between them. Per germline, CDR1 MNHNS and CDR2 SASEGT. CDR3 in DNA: TGTGCCAGCAGTTCCTTGACAGGAGGGGGTGAGCAGTTCTTC. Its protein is CASSSLTGGGEQFF.

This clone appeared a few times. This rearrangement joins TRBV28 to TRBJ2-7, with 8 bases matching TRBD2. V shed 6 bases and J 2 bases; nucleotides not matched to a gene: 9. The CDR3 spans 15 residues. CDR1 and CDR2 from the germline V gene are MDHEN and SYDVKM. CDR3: CASSPLAGGPYEQYF. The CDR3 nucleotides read TGTGCCAGCAGCCCCTTGGCGGGAGGCCCCTACGAGCAGTACTTC.

The CDR3 DNA is TGTGCCAGCAGTCGGGTTAATTCACCCCTCCACTTT. It is translated as CASSRVNSPLHF. The rearrangement joins TRBV2 to TRBJ1-6; no definite D call. Trimming took off 5 bases at V and 6 bases at J, with 5 bases between the two ends. Looked up from germline, CDR1 is SNHLY and CDR2 is FYNNEI. This CDR3 has 12 residues. The full variable domain, rest sourced from reference TRBV2 and TRBJ1-6, is EPEVTQTPSHQVTQMGQEVILRCVPISNHLYFYWYRQILGQKVEFLVSFYNNEISEKSEIFDDQFSVERPDGSNFTLKIRSTKLEDSAMYFCASSRVNSPLHFGNGTRLTVT.

The CDR3 region is CASRAGEKLFF. In DNA form, the CDR3 reads TGTGCCAGCAGGGCGGGTGAAAAACTGTTTTTT. The genes are TRBV6-6 and TRBJ1-4, with D hard to call. V lost 6 bases, J lost 7 bases, and 6 bases lay in between. Germline values: CDR1 MNHNY, CDR2 SVGAGI (reference sequence). CDR3 length equals 11 residues.

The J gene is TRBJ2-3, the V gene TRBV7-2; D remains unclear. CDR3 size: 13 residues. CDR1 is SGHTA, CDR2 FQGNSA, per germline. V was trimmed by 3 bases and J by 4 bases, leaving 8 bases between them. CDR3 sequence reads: CASSFSLADTQYF. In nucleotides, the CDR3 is TGTGCCAGCAGCTTCAGCCTGGCAGATACGCAGTATTTT.

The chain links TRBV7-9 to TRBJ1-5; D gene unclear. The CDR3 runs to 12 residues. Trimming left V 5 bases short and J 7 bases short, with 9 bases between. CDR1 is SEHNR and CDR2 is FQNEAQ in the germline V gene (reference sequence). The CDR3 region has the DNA TGTGCCAGCAGCCCCACCGGGCAGCCCCAGCATTTT. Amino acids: CASSPTGQPQHF.

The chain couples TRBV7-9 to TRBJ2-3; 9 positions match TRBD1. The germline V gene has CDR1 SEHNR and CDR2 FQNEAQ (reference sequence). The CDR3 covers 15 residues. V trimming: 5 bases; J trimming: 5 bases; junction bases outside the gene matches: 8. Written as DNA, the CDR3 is TGTGCCAGCAGCGAGGGGACAGGGCGAGGAGATACGCAGTATTTT. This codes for CASSEGTGRGDTQYF.

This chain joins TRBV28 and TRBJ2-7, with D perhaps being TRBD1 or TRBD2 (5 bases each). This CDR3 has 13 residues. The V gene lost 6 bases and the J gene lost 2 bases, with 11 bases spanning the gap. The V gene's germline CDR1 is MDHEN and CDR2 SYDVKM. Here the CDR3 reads CASSLGETYEQYF. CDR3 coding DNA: TGTGCCAGCAGCCTGGGGGAGACCTACGAGCAGTACTTC.

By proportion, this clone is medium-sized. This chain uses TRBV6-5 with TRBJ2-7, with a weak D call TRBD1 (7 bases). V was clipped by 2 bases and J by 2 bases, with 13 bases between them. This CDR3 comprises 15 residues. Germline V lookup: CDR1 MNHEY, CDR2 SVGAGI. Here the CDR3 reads CASSYGSGGTYEQYF. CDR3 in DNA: TGTGCCAGCAGTTACGGGTCAGGGGGGACCTACGAGCAGTACTTC.

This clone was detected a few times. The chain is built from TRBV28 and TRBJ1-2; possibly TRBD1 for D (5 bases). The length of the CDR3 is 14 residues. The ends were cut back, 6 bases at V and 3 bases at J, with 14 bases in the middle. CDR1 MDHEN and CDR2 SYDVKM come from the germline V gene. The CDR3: CASSLPGEHYGYTF. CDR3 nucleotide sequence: TGTGCCAGCAGCCTCCCGGGGGAACACTATGGCTACACCTTC.